The T cell receptor (beta chain) under discussion was sequenced for a study of shared clonotypes between healthy human individuals. With V trimmed by 4 bases and J by 3 bases, 3 bases remained unmatched. The germline CDR1 and CDR2 sequences are SGHAT and FQNNGV. The CDR3 spans 16 residues. Deep-level running was used for the assay. The sorted-subset replicate PCRs were given 200 ng DNA, which is approximately 30,000 T cell genomes. Produced via immunoSEQ multiplex PCR; TCRdb's table is partial and in-frame only. The sample carries approximately 1,000,000 clones, 70% to 80% recorded once. Comment on this clone: Given a much more abundant clone one base away, this may be a read error.

The source of this sequence is a man between 18 and 35 years old in good health. Some clones in this sample may be carry-over from other donors' samples. V is TRBV11-2 and J is TRBJ2-3, with 14 bases that match TRBD2. The specimen sequenced was memory CD4+ T cells from PBMCs. Subset given: CD45RA-negative fraction. The CDR3 bases are TGTGCCAGCAGCTCGGGACTAGCGGGAGTAACAGATACGCAGTATTTT. Translated, it gives CASSSGLAGVTDTQYF. The entire variable domain, with the rest obtained from reference TRBV11-2 and TRBJ2-3, is as follows: EAGVAQSPRYKIIEKRQSVAFWCNPISGHATLYWYQQILGQGPKLLIQFQNNGVVDDSQLPKDRFSAERLKGVDSTLKIQPAKLEDSAVYLCASSSGLAGVTDTQYFGPGTRLTVL.